This T cell receptor beta chain was sequenced in a study of shared clonotypes between healthy human individuals. As to this clone: Its specificity is not known.

The V gene's germline CDR1 is SGHVS and CDR2 FNYEAQ. This CDR3 comprises 13 residues. V was trimmed by 2 bases and J by 4 bases, leaving 8 bases between them. Study-wide results and limits: Naive subsets usually exceeded memory subsets in estimated richness.

Sequenced by immunoSEQ multiplex PCR; TCRdb stores in-frame clones only, minus some. The data hold fewer than 850,000 clones, with 72% observed a single time. Sequenced material: memory CD4+ T cells sorted from blood. Subset described: CD45RA-negative fraction. This clonotype was obtained from a woman in her 30s in good health. V gene TRBV7-6 combines with J gene TRBJ2-5; D call uncertain. This CDR3 reads CASSLSRRETQYF. CDR3 nucleotide sequence: TGTGCCAGCAGCTTATCACGCAGAGAGACCCAGTACTTC.